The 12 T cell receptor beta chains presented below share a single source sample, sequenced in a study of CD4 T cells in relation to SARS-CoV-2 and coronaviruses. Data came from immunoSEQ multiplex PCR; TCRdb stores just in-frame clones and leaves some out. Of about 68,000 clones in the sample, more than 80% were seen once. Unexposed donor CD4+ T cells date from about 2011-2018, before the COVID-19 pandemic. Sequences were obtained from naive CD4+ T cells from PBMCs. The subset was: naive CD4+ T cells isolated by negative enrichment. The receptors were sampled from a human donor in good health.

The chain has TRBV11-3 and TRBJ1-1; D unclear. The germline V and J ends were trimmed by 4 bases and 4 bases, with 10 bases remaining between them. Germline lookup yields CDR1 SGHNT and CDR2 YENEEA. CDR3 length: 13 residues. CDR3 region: CASSSLGSTEAFF. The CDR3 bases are TGTGCCAGCAGCTCCCTAGGGAGCACTGAAGCTTTCTTT.

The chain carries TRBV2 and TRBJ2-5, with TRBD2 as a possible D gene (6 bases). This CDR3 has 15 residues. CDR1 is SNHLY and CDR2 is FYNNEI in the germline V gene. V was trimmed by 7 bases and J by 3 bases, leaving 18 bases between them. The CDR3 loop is CASTLRNTGEETQYF. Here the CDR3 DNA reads TGTGCCAGCACTCTAAGAAACACGGGGGAAGAGACCCAGTACTTC.

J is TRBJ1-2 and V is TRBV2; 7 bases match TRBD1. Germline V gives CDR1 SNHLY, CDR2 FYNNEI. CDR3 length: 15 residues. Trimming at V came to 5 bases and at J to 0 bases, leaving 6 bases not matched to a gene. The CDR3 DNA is TGTGCCAGCAGTCAAGTGCAGGGGGCTAACTATGGCTACACCTTC. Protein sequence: CASSQVQGANYGYTF.

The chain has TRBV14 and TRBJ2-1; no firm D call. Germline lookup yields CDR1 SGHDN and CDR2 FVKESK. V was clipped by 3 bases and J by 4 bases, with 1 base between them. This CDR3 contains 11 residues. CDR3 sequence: CASSHYNEQFF. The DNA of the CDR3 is TGTGCCAGCAGCCATTACAATGAGCAGTTCTTC.

The CDR3 bases are TGTGCCAGCAGCCTATCCGGGACAGGGGGTACCGAGCAGTACTTC. This codes for CASSLSGTGGTEQYF. This chain uses TRBV3-1 (or the pseudogene TRBV3-2) with TRBJ2-7, with 11 nucleotides matching TRBD1. Germline V CDR1 and CDR2: LGHDT, YNNKEL (reference sequence). CDR3 length: 15 residues. After removal of 4 bases from V and 6 bases from J, the junction contained 8 bases not matched to a gene.

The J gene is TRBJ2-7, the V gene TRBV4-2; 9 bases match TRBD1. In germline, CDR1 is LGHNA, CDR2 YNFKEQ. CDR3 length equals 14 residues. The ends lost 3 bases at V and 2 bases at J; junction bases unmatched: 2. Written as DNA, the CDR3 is TGTGCCAGCAGCCAGAGGGACAGGGCCTACGAGCAGTACTTC. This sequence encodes CASSQRDRAYEQYF.

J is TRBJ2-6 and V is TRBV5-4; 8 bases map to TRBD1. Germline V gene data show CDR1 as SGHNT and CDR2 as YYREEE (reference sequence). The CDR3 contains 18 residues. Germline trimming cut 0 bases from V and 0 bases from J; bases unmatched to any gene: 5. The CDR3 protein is CASSLVQGAPSGANVLTF. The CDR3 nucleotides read TGTGCCAGCAGCTTGGTGCAGGGGGCTCCCTCTGGGGCCAACGTCCTGACTTTC.

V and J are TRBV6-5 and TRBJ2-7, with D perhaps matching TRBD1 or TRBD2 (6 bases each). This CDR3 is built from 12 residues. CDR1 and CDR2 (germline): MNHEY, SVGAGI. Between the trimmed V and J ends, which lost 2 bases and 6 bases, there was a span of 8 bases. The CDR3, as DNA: TGTGCCAGCAGTTACCGGGGGCTCGAGCAGTACTTC. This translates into CASSYRGLEQYF.

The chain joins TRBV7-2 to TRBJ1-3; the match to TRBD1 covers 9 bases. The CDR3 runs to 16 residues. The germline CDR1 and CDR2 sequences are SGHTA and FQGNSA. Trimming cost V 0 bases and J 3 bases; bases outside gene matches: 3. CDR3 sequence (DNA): TGTGCCAGCAGCTTAGCAGGGACAGGGAGTGGAAACACCATATATTTT. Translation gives CASSLAGTGSGNTIYF.

CDR3 loop: CASSFGAEPYEQYF. CDR3 bases: TGTGCCAGCAGTTTCGGGGCGGAACCCTACGAGCAGTACTTC. The gene calls are TRBV28 and TRBJ2-7; either TRBD1 or TRBD2 may fit D (5 bases each). The CDR3 totals 14 residues. The V end lost 3 bases, the J end lost 2 bases, and 11 bases lay between the germline ends. Per the germline V gene, CDR1 is MDHEN and CDR2 is SYDVKM.

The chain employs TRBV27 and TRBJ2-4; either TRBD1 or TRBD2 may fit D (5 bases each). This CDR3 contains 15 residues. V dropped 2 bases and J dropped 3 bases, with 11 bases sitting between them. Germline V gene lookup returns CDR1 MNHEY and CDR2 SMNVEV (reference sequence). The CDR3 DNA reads TGTGCCAGCAGTTTAAGACAGAGGGGCAAAAACATTCAGTACTTC. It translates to CASSLRQRGKNIQYF.

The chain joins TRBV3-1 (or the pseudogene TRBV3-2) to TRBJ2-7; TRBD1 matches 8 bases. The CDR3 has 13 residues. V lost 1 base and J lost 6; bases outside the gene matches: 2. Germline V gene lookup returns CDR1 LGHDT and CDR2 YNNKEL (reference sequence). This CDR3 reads CASSQGTGREQYF. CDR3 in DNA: TGTGCCAGCAGCCAAGGGACAGGGCGCGAGCAGTACTTC.